Below, one TCR beta chain is given with its context. The antigen is unknown. The sample comes from a study of CD8+ T cells in alopecia areata. Study-wide background: Each day, treated patients took oral tofacitinib twice, at 5 to 10 mg per dose.

Findings and limits, study-wide: Scalp clonality, together with expanded CD8+ clones among the top 100, fell significantly with tofacitinib. For lesional scalp, especially alopecia totalis/universalis, clonality was higher than in normal scalp. Scalp sample sequencing also detects resident alphabeta T cells of normal skin.

Following RNA extraction, reverse transcription yielded cDNA that acted as the sequencing template. The assay was immunoSEQ multiplex PCR, and TCRdb's table has in-frame clones only and misses some. The sample yields a few hundred thousand clones, around two fifths seen once. This CDR3 spans 13 amino acids. The V end was cut by 4 bases, the J end by 4 bases, with 5 bases between. The V gene's germline CDR1 is SGHVS and CDR2 FNYEAQ. Treatment defined: oral pan-JAK inhibitor, 5-10 mg twice daily. The sequencing used CD4+ T cells sorted from blood, collected between weeks 30 and 35, from a patient treated with tofacitinib. The gene calls are TRBV7-6 and TRBJ1-6; TRBD1 is a possible D gene (5 bases). This receptor was obtained from a human donor with alopecia areata. The chain's CDR3 is CASSSGYNSPLHF. Written as DNA, the CDR3 is TGTGCCAGCAGCTCAGGGTATAATTCACCCCTCCACTTT.